This TCR beta chain appears in the sequencing data of a study of patients and donors after allogeneic stem cell transplantation. TCRdb re-called the RT-PCR reads with MiXCR, one entry per CDR3 protein. This repertoire shows a few hundred thousand distinct CDR3 sequences, over 30% found once; its top ten account for roughly 12%. The sequencing sample was made of blood, either unsorted or a sorted T cell fraction (not recorded which). This TCR was recovered from a human donor who was either an allogeneic HSCT recipient or a stem cell or donor lymphocyte infusion donor (not recorded which). It is not recorded whose cells these are; they may come from a transplant donor.

The CDR3 DNA is TGCAGTGCTAAGACAGGGGGAGATGAAAAACTGTTTTTT. Protein: CSAKTGGDEKLFF. The gene calls are TRBV20-1 and TRBJ1-4; 9 nucleotides agree with TRBD1. V was clipped by 4 bases and J by 6 bases; unmatched bases: 3. The germline V gene has CDR1 DFQATT and CDR2 SNEGSKA (reference sequence). The CDR3 covers 13 residues.